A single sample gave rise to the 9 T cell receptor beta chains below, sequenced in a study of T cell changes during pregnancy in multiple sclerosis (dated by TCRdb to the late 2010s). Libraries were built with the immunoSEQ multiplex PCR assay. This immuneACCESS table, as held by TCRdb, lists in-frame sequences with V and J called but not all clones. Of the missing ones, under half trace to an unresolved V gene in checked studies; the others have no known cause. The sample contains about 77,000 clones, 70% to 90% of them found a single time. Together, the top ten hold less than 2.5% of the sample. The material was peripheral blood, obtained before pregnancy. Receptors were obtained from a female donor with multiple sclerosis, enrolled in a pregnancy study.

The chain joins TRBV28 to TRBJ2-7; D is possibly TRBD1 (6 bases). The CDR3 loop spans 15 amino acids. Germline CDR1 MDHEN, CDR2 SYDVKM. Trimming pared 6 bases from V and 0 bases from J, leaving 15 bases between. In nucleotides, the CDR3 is TGTGCCAGCAGGAGGTGGGGGACACTCTCCTACGAGCAGTACTTC. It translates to CASRRWGTLSYEQYF.

CDR3 bases: TGCGCCAGCAGCCAAGTCTTCGGGGGATTACGGGAAAAACTGTTTTTT. This gives the protein CASSQVFGGLREKLFF. The V gene is TRBV4-3, the J gene TRBJ1-4, with D perhaps matching TRBD1 (5 bases). This CDR3 has 16 residues. From germline, CDR1 is LGHNA and CDR2 YSLEER. The V gene lost 1 base and the J gene lost 8 bases, with 17 bases spanning the gap.

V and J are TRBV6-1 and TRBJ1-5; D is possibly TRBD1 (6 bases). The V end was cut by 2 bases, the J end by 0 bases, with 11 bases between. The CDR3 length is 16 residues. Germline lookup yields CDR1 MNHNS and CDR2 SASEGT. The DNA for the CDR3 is TGTGCCAGCAGTGAACAGGGGTTGCATAGCAATCAGCCCCAGCATTTT. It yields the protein CASSEQGLHSNQPQHF.

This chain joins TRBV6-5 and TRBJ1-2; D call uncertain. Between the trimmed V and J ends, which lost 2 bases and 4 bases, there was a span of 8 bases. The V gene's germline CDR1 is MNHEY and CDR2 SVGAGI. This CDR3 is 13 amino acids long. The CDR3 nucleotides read TGTGCCAGCAGTTACCCAGGAACCTATGGCTACACCTTC. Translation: CASSYPGTYGYTF.

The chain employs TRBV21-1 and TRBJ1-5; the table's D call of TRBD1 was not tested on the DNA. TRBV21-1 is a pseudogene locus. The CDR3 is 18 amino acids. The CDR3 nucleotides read TGTGCCAGCAGCAAAGCGGACCGAACAGGGGGCGGCAATCAGCCCCAGCATTTT. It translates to CASSKADRTGGGNQPQHF.

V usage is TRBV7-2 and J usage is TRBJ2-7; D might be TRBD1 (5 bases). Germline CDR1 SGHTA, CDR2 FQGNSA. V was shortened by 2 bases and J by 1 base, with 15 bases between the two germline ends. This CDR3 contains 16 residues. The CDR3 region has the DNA TGTGCCAGCAGCTTAAGGGAAGGGGTAGGTTCCTACGAGCAGTACTTC. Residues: CASSLREGVGSYEQYF.

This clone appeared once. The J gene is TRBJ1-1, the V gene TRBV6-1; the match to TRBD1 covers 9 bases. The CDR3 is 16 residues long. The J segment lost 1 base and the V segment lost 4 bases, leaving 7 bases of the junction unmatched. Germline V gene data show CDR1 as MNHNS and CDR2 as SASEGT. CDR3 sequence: CASSAEQGAGNTEAFF. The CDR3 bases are TGTGCCAGCAGTGCCGAACAGGGGGCTGGGAACACTGAAGCTTTCTTT.

CDR3: CASSPGTGASEQFF. The CDR3 coding sequence is TGCGCCAGCAGCCCCGGGACAGGGGCCTCGGAGCAGTTCTTC. The V gene is TRBV5-1, the J gene TRBJ2-1, with 10 nucleotides matching TRBD1. The CDR3 loop spans 14 amino acids. Germline lookup yields CDR1 SGHRS and CDR2 YFSETQ. Trimming removed 4 bases from V and 10 bases from J; junction bases left unmatched: 8.

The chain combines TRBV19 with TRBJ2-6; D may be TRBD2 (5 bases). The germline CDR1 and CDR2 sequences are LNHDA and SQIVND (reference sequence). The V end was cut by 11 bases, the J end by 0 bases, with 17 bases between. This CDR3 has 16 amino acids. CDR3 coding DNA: TGTGCCGCCGGCCGGGGTATTAGCTCTGGGGCCAACGTCCTGACTTTC. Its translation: CAAGRGISSGANVLTF.